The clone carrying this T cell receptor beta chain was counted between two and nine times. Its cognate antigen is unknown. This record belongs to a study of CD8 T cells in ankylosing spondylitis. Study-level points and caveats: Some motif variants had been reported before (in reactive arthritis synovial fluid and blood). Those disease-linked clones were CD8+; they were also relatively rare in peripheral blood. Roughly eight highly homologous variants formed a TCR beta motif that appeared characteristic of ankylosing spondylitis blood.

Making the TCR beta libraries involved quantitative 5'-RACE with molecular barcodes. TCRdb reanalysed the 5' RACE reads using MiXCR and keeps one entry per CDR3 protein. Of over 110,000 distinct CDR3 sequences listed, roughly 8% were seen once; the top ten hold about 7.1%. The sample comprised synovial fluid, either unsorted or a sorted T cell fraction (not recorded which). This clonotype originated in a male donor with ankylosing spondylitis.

The CDR3 region has the DNA TGCGCCAGCAGCGCGGACGGCAACACTGAAGCTTTCTTT. This gives the protein CASSADGNTEAFF. The gene calls are TRBV5-1 and TRBJ1-1; D remains unclear. Germline assignment: CDR1 SGHRS and CDR2 YFSETQ. V was shortened by 4 bases and J by 2 bases, with 9 bases between the two germline ends. The CDR3 is made up of 13 amino acids.